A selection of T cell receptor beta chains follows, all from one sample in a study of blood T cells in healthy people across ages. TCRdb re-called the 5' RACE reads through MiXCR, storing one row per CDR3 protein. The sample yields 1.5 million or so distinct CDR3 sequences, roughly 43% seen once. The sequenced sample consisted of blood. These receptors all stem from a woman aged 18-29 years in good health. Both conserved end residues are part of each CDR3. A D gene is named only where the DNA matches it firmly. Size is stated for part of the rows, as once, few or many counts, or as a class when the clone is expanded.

TGCAGTGCTAGTCTCCAAAGGGATACGCAGTATTTT CSASLQRDTQYF TRBJ2-3 12 TRBV20-1 few .
TGCGCCAGCAGCCTCGAGGCGGGGCTCCAAGAGACCCAGTACTTC CASSLEAGLQETQYF TRBJ2-5 15 TRBV4-3 . .
TGTGCCACCAGCAGAGATAAAGTGATCCAAGAGACCCAGTACTTC CATSRDKVIQETQYF TRBJ2-5 15 TRBV15 . .
TGTGCCAGCAACCTAGCGGGAGCGCGGGGAGATACGCAGTATTTT CASNLAGARGDTQYF TRBJ2-3 15 TRBV7-2 . TRBD2
TGCAGTGCTACGGCAGAGGTGGGCCCAGATACGCAGTATTTT CSATAEVGPDTQYF TRBJ2-3 14 TRBV20-1 . .
TGCAGTGCTAGCGGGAGGGCAATACAGCCCCAGCATTTT CSASGRAIQPQHF TRBJ1-5 13 TRBV20-1 . .
TGTGCCATCAGTGCCAGGGGCGCCCCTCTCGAGCAGTACTTC CAISARGAPLEQYF TRBJ2-7 14 TRBV10-3 few .
TGCGCCAGCAGTCGGGGGAACGTCGGGGGAAGCTCCTACAATGAGCAGTTCTTC CASSRGNVGGSSYNEQFF TRBJ2-1 18 TRBV5-1 . .
TGTGCCAGCAGCCCTCGCACCTCTCAGCCCCAGCATTTT CASSPRTSQPQHF TRBJ1-5 13 TRBV7-2 . .
TGTGCCACCCGTTCGCTAAGGACTAGCTTACCTACTAGCACAGATACGCAGTATTTT CATRSLRTSLPTSTDTQYF TRBJ2-3 19 TRBV11-2 . TRBD2
TGTGTCAGCAGTCAAGGGATTTACGGCTACACCTTC CVSSQGIYGYTF TRBJ1-2 12 TRBV3-1 . .
TGTGCCAGCAGCCCAAGACAGGACGAGCAGTACTTC CASSPRQDEQYF TRBJ2-7 12 TRBV7-2 . .
TGTGCCGGCAGCTTGGATTTTACCGAAGCTTTCTTT CAGSLDFTEAFF TRBJ1-1 12 TRBV5-6 . .
TGTGCCAGCAGGACAGGGGGCGTTTCCACCGGGGAGCTGTTTTTT CASRTGGVSTGELFF TRBJ2-2 15 TRBV6-1 . TRBD1
TGTGCCAGCAGCCATTATGGGGGGGGGCCAAATGAGCAGTTCTTC CASSHYGGGPNEQFF TRBJ2-1 15 TRBV7-2 few .
TGTGCCAGCGAGGGGACGACAGGGGGCGCGTGGGATGAAAAACTGTTTTTT CASEGTTGGAWDEKLFF TRBJ1-4 17 TRBV7-9 few TRBD1
TGTGCCAGCAGCTTAGCCCCGACAGGGGTTGATGAAAAACTGTTTTTT CASSLAPTGVDEKLFF TRBJ1-4 16 TRBV7-9 few TRBD1
TGTGCCAGCAGTTTAATGGCCTCATTTACCTACGAGCAGTACTTC CASSLMASFTYEQYF TRBJ2-7 15 TRBV28 . .
TGTGCCAGCTCCTCTTCCAAGTCACAGCGCGAGCAGTACTTC CASSSSKSQREQYF TRBJ2-7 14 TRBV18 . .
TGTGCCAGCAGCTTCCGGCCGGGTGGTAATGAGCAGTTCTTC CASSFRPGGNEQFF TRBJ2-1 14 TRBV7-2 . .
TGTGCCAGCAGCCAAGTGGGGACAAATAACCAAGAGACCCAGTACTTC CASSQVGTNNQETQYF TRBJ2-5 16 TRBV4-2 few .
TGTGCCAGCAGCCATTACGAACTTGGTTACTCCTACAATGAGCAGTTCTTC CASSHYELGYSYNEQFF TRBJ2-1 17 TRBV3-1 once .
TGTGCCAGCAGCCGGGACAGGTGGGATGGCTACACCTTC CASSRDRWDGYTF TRBJ1-2 13 TRBV7-9 . TRBD1
TGTGCCACCGAGGGCCCCAGCACAGATACGCAGTATTTT CATEGPSTDTQYF TRBJ2-3 13 TRBV24-1 few .
TGCAGTGCTCGAGCCGGGACTAGCGGGAGCAACGAGCAGTACTTC CSARAGTSGSNEQYF TRBJ2-7 15 TRBV20-1 once TRBD2
TGCAGTGCTAGACCGGGACCCACTGAAGCTTTCTTT CSARPGPTEAFF TRBJ1-1 12 TRBV20-1 few .
TGCAGTGCTAGAGTCCATCGAGCCGGTGAGCAGTACTTC CSARVHRAGEQYF TRBJ2-7 13 TRBV20-1 few .
TGTGCCAGCAGCCAAGACTGGGGGTTGAACACTGAAGCTTTCTTT CASSQDWGLNTEAFF TRBJ1-1 15 TRBV3-1 few .
TGTGCCAGCAGCTTGGATGTAACCAGGGTCAGTCAGCCCCAGCATTTT CASSLDVTRVSQPQHF TRBJ1-5 16 TRBV5-5 . .
TGCGCCAGCAGCCAAGTTGGCGGGGGGGGCGGGAATGAGCAGTTCTTC CASSQVGGGGGNEQFF TRBJ2-1 16 TRBV4-3 . TRBD2
TGCGCCAGCAGCTCCCGGGACAGGGGCGTGTCGGGGGGGCCCCATGAGCAGTTCTTC CASSSRDRGVSGGPHEQFF TRBJ2-1 19 TRBV4-3 . TRBD1
TGTGCCAGCAGCGTACAGGGGGATGGCACTGAAGCTTTCTTT CASSVQGDGTEAFF TRBJ1-1 14 TRBV7-9 few TRBD1
TGCAGTGCGGATACAGGTCTCCGTCAGCCCCAGCATTTT CSADTGLRQPQHF TRBJ1-5 13 TRBV20-1 once .
TGCAGTGCCGCCCCCCCCAGGGACCGCTACTATGGCTACACCTTC CSAAPPRDRYYGYTF TRBJ1-2 15 TRBV20-1 few .
TGCGCCAGCAGTGCGGGGGACACCAATTACAAGCAGTACTTC CASSAGDTNYKQYF TRBJ2-7 14 TRBV10-1 . .
TGCAGTGCTAGTTCTGGATTAAACTATGGCTACACCTTC CSASSGLNYGYTF TRBJ1-2 13 TRBV20-1 . .
TGCAGTGCGGGGGACAGGGATGAGCAGTTCTTC CSAGDRDEQFF TRBJ2-1 11 TRBV20-1 . TRBD1
TGTGCCACCAGTGACCCTTCACGGGGGGGGCCCGATACGCAGTATTTT CATSDPSRGGPDTQYF TRBJ2-3 16 TRBV24-1 . TRBD2
TGTGCCAGCAGTTTCGCAACAGGGTACAATGAGCAGTTCTTC CASSFATGYNEQFF TRBJ2-1 14 TRBV12-3/TRBV12-4 few .
TGTGCCAGCAGTTTGAGGTCCGGGGACTGGAGCCAAGAGACCCAGTACTTC CASSLRSGDWSQETQYF TRBJ2-5 17 TRBV28 . .
TGTGCCAGCAGCCGCCTGGGACAGGGGTTCTCCGATACGCAGTATTTT CASSRLGQGFSDTQYF TRBJ2-3 16 TRBV4-2 few TRBD1
TGCAGCGTTGCGGGGGGGGACATGAACACTGAAGCTTTCTTT CSVAGGDMNTEAFF TRBJ1-1 14 TRBV29-1 . .
TGTGCCACCAGCAGAGTGGGGGGTCTGCGCGAGCAGCACTTC CATSRVGGLREQHF TRBJ2-1 14 TRBV15 . .
TGCAGCGCCGGGACAGGGACGGGGAACACTGAAGCTTTCTTT CSAGTGTGNTEAFF TRBJ1-1 14 TRBV29-1 few TRBD1
TGTGCCAGCAGCCATTACCGGGACTATCCATACAATGAGCAGTTCTTC CASSHYRDYPYNEQFF TRBJ2-1 16 TRBV11-2 . TRBD2